This T cell receptor beta chain was profiled in a study of T cell responses to AZD1222 COVID-19 vaccine. The CDR3 spans 13 residues. Germline V gives CDR1 SNHLY, CDR2 FYNNEI. The trim removed 5 bases at V and 5 bases at J, leaving 5 bases unmatched. Assay: immunoSEQ multiplex PCR; the TCRdb copy retains only in-frame clones and omits some. The sample lists roughly 100,000 clones, 89% seen once, with 40% to 55% in the top ten. Sequencing used peripheral blood, obtained 28 days after the second AZD1222 dose. The origin of this receptor is an adult who received the AZD1222 COVID-19 vaccine. The chain joins TRBV2 to TRBJ2-7; 8 bases are shared with TRBD1. DNA for the CDR3: TGTGCCAGCAGTCAGGACAGGGACCACGAGCAGTACTTC. Its protein is CASSQDRDHEQYF.